This TCR beta chain originates from a study of CD8 T cells in ankylosing spondylitis. The trim removed 5 bases at V and 4 bases at J, leaving 7 bases unmatched. The length of the CDR3 is 15 residues. Germline assignment: CDR1 SGHTA and CDR2 FQGNSA. TCRdb used MiXCR to reprocess the 5' RACE reads, holding one entry per CDR3 protein. The sample has hundreds of thousands of distinct CDR3 sequences; around 8% are singletons. This clonotype has at least ten counts. The receptor's source is a female donor with ankylosing spondylitis or in good health (not recorded which). Material for sequencing was blood, either unsorted or a sorted T cell fraction (not recorded which). J is TRBJ2-3 and V is TRBV7-2; 9 nucleotides line up with TRBD2. The CDR3 DNA sequence: TGTGCCAGCAGCCTGCGGGGACTAGCCCCAGATACGCAGTATTTT. Translation: CASSLRGLAPDTQYF.